Listed below are T cell receptor beta chains from one sample, sequenced in a study of shared clonotypes between healthy human individuals. Using immunoSEQ multiplex PCR, the repertoire was profiled, and TCRdb retains in-frame clones only, with some absent. The data hold around 2,100,000 clones, with about 95% observed a single time. Material: naive CD8+ T cells sorted from blood. Receptors were obtained from a young man in good health. Each CDR3 is given with its conserved first and last residue. The D gene is left open where the match is weak. Only some rows state a clone size, as once, few, many or a class for expanded clones.

d_call: TRBD2
clone_size: once
v_call: TRBV4-1
cdr3_length: 15
j_call: TRBJ2-1
cdr3_nt: TGCGCCAGCAGCGACCTAGCGGGGGGCCTCAATGAGCAGTTCTTC
cdr3_aa: CASSDLAGGLNEQFF

d_call: .
clone_size: .
v_call: TRBV27
cdr3_length: 19
j_call: TRBJ2-2
cdr3_nt: TGTGCCAGCAGTTCTTCATTATATCTGGAGTCAGATAAGACCGGGGAGCTGTTTTTT
cdr3_aa: CASSSSLYLESDKTGELFF

d_call: .
clone_size: .
v_call: TRBV6-6
cdr3_length: 13
j_call: TRBJ1-1
cdr3_nt: TGTGCCAGCAGTCAAATAGGGGACACTGAAGCTTTCTTT
cdr3_aa: CASSQIGDTEAFF

d_call: .
clone_size: .
v_call: TRBV14
cdr3_length: 14
j_call: TRBJ2-1
cdr3_nt: TGTGCCAGCAGCACACTAGCAGCCTACAATGAGCAGTTCTTC
cdr3_aa: CASSTLAAYNEQFF

d_call: .
clone_size: .
v_call: TRBV7-8
cdr3_length: 12
j_call: TRBJ2-7
cdr3_nt: TGTGCCAGCAGCCTACAGGGCTACGAGCAGTACTTC
cdr3_aa: CASSLQGYEQYF

d_call: .
clone_size: .
v_call: TRBV7-9
cdr3_length: 13
j_call: TRBJ2-3
cdr3_nt: TGTGCCAGCAGCTCACCCCATGGGGATACGCAGTATTTT
cdr3_aa: CASSSPHGDTQYF

d_call: TRBD1
clone_size: .
v_call: TRBV28
cdr3_length: 15
j_call: TRBJ2-3
cdr3_nt: TGTGCCAGCAACCCACAGGGGGCCCCAGCAGATACGCAGTATTTT
cdr3_aa: CASNPQGAPADTQYF

d_call: TRBD2
clone_size: .
v_call: TRBV2
cdr3_length: 15
j_call: TRBJ2-3
cdr3_nt: TGTGCAAACGACTTCACTAGCGGCCTCACAGATACGCAGTATTTT
cdr3_aa: CANDFTSGLTDTQYF

d_call: TRBD2
clone_size: .
v_call: TRBV27
cdr3_length: 14
j_call: TRBJ2-7
cdr3_nt: TGTGCCAGCAGTTTTAGCGGGCCGACCTACGAGCAGTACTTC
cdr3_aa: CASSFSGPTYEQYF

d_call: .
clone_size: .
v_call: TRBV7-2
cdr3_length: 15
j_call: TRBJ1-6
cdr3_nt: TGTGCCAGCAGCTTCTGGGCCTCCTATAATTCACCCCTCCACTTT
cdr3_aa: CASSFWASYNSPLHF

d_call: .
clone_size: .
v_call: TRBV11-1
cdr3_length: 16
j_call: TRBJ2-7
cdr3_nt: TGTGCCAGCAGCTTAGCGGCAGTAGGGACCCCCTACGAGCAGTACTTC
cdr3_aa: CASSLAAVGTPYEQYF

d_call: .
clone_size: .
v_call: TRBV7-8
cdr3_length: 12
j_call: TRBJ2-7
cdr3_nt: TGTGCCAGCAGCTTATCCTTGGGCGAGCAGTACTTC
cdr3_aa: CASSLSLGEQYF

d_call: .
clone_size: .
v_call: TRBV29-1
cdr3_length: 13
j_call: TRBJ2-4
cdr3_nt: TGCAGCGTTGTAGCACCCCCCGGGGACATTCAGTACTTC
cdr3_aa: CSVVAPPGDIQYF

d_call: TRBD2
clone_size: once
v_call: TRBV28
cdr3_length: 14
j_call: TRBJ2-1
cdr3_nt: TGTGCCAGCAGCCTAGCGGGGGGACTCAATGAGCAGTTCTTC
cdr3_aa: CASSLAGGLNEQFF

d_call: .
clone_size: .
v_call: TRBV4-1
cdr3_length: 12
j_call: TRBJ1-1
cdr3_nt: TGCGCCAGCAGCTGGGGGAACACTGAAGCTTTCTTT
cdr3_aa: CASSWGNTEAFF

d_call: TRBD2
clone_size: .
v_call: TRBV5-1
cdr3_length: 17
j_call: TRBJ2-7
cdr3_nt: TGCGCCAGCAGCCCGGGACCCAGCGGGGGACTCTCCTACGAGCAGTACTTC
cdr3_aa: CASSPGPSGGLSYEQYF

d_call: .
clone_size: .
v_call: TRBV6-6
cdr3_length: 15
j_call: TRBJ2-7
cdr3_nt: TGTGCCAGCACTTACGAGTCCATAGGATCCTACGAGCAGTACTTC
cdr3_aa: CASTYESIGSYEQYF

d_call: TRBD2
clone_size: .
v_call: TRBV7-9
cdr3_length: 14
j_call: TRBJ2-1
cdr3_nt: TGTGCCAGCAGCGACCCGGCGGGGGGTCCTGAGCAGTTCTTC
cdr3_aa: CASSDPAGGPEQFF

d_call: .
clone_size: .
v_call: TRBV28
cdr3_length: 13
j_call: TRBJ2-7
cdr3_nt: TGTGCCAGCAGTTTGGTCTACCTCTACGAGCAGTACTTC
cdr3_aa: CASSLVYLYEQYF

d_call: .
clone_size: .
v_call: TRBV28
cdr3_length: 14
j_call: TRBJ1-1
cdr3_nt: TGTGCCAGCAGTTTACAGGGGCTAAACACTGAAGCTTTCTTT
cdr3_aa: CASSLQGLNTEAFF

d_call: .
clone_size: .
v_call: TRBV28
cdr3_length: 11
j_call: TRBJ1-1
cdr3_nt: TGTGCCAGCAGTTCAGGGTTTGAAGCTTTCTTT
cdr3_aa: CASSSGFEAFF

d_call: .
clone_size: .
v_call: TRBV7-9
cdr3_length: 13
j_call: TRBJ2-3
cdr3_nt: TGTGCCAGCCTTGGGGTTAGCACAGATACGCAGTATTTT
cdr3_aa: CASLGVSTDTQYF